This record looks at one T cell receptor beta chain sequence and its context. Its target is not known. These data are taken from a study of monozygotic twins with inflammatory bowel disease. Added by template switching were UMIs that each held a 6-nucleotide sample barcode. TCRdb reprocessed the 5' RACE reads and stores each CDR3 protein as one record, lacking DNA. The sample table includes around 100,000 distinct CDR3 sequences. Germline values: CDR1 ENHRY, CDR2 SYGVKD. This CDR3 contains 13 residues. Study outcomes and limitations: Inverse Simpson values showed less TCRbeta diversity in IBD patients than in their healthy co-twins.

The template was total RNA from whole blood, with no T cell sorting. The clonotype was recovered from a human donor with ulcerative colitis or Crohn's disease, or a healthy co-twin of an affected twin (not recorded which). Sequenced: blood. The chain has TRBV10-3 and TRBJ2-7; TCRdb indicates TRBD2, and absent DNA this call remains unverified. The CDR3 loop reads CAISPTSGLEQYF.